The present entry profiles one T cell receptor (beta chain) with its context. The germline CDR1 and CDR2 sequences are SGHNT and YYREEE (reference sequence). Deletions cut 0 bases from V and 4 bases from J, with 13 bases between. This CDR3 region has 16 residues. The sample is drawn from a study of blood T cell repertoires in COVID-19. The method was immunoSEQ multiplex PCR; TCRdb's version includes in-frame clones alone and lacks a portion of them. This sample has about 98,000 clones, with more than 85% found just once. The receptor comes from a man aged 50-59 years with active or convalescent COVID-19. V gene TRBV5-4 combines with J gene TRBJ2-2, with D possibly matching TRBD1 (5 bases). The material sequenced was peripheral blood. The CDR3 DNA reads TGTGCCAGCAGCTTGGCCGGCAGGGCCGCCACCGGGGAGCTGTTTTTT. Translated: CASSLAGRAATGELFF.